This is a list of T cell receptor beta chains from one sample in a study of early stage breast cancer tumors. Produced via immunoSEQ multiplex PCR; TCRdb's table is partial and in-frame only. The sample contains about 50,000 clones, 78% of which appear only once. The source material was blood. Receptors originate from a person aged 35 to 50 with breast cancer. Each CDR3 is given with its conserved first and last residue. Fields, in order: D gene, clone size, V gene, J gene, CDR3 protein, CDR3 DNA. D genes are given only for firm matches. Size is omitted from some rows. Given values are once, few, many or a class for expanded clones.

TRBD1,-,TRBV15,TRBJ1-3,CATSRGSGGAAGNTIYF,TGTGCCACCAGCAGAGGATCAGGGGGCGCGGCTGGAAACACCATATATTTT
-,-,TRBV29-1,TRBJ1-1,CSVYNTEAFF,TGCAGCGTATATAACACTGAAGCTTTCTTT
TRBD2,-,TRBV7-2,TRBJ2-1,CATSGMSGNEQFF,TGTGCCACTAGCGGGATGTCGGGAAATGAGCAGTTCTTC
-,-,TRBV21-1,TRBJ2-2,CASTPPGELFF,TGTGCCAGCACCCCCCCCGGGGAGCTGTTTTTT
TRBD2,-,TRBV6-1,TRBJ2-1,CASSEAVVAGGWEQFF,TGTGCCAGCAGTGAAGCGGTCGTAGCGGGAGGCTGGGAGCAGTTCTTC
-,-,TRBV11-2,TRBJ2-7,CASSSGRGSYEQYF,TGTGCCAGCAGCTCAGGACGGGGCTCCTACGAGCAGTACTTC
TRBD1,once,TRBV7-2,TRBJ2-3,CASSLEQGRGYF,TGTGCCAGCAGCTTAGAACAGGGGCGCGGGTATTTT
-,-,TRBV6-1,TRBJ1-1,CASSEIRLRQEAFF,TGTGCCAGCAGTGAAATACGACTTAGACAAGAAGCTTTCTTT
-,-,TRBV2,TRBJ1-5,CASKLGGNQPQHF,TGTGCCAGCAAGCTTGGGGGGAATCAGCCCCAGCATTTT
-,-,TRBV7-9,TRBJ2-2,CASTLLAGELFF,TGTGCCAGCACCTTACTAGCCGGGGAGCTGTTTTTT
-,-,TRBV4-1,TRBJ1-5,CASSQDGGNQPQHF,TGCGCCAGCAGCCAAGATGGCGGCAATCAGCCCCAGCATTTT
TRBD2,few,TRBV6-1,TRBJ2-2,CASTLAGGNTGELFF,TGTGCCAGTACCTTAGCGGGAGGGAACACCGGGGAGCTGTTTTTT
-,-,TRBV7-7,TRBJ2-3,CASSSGYSDTQYF,TGTGCTAGCAGCTCCGGGTACTCAGATACGCAGTATTTT
TRBD2,few,TRBV27,TRBJ2-1,CASRQGGTSDYNEQFF,TGTGCCAGCAGACAGGGGGGGACTAGCGATTACAATGAGCAGTTCTTC
-,-,TRBV4-2,TRBJ1-1,CASSQGQDRAFF,TGTGCCAGCAGCCAGGGCCAAGATCGGGCTTTCTTT
-,-,TRBV7-9,TRBJ2-3,CASGDTSTDTQYF,TGTGCCAGCGGGGACACTAGCACAGATACGCAGTATTTT
TRBD1,-,TRBV18,TRBJ2-7,CASSPPLGQGVHEQYF,TGTGCCAGCTCACCACCGCTAGGGCAGGGGGTTCACGAGCAGTACTTC
-,-,TRBV29-1,TRBJ2-2,CSARGTPDDNTGELFF,TGCAGCGCCCGCGGGACTCCTGATGATAACACCGGGGAGCTGTTTTTT
-,-,TRBV9,TRBJ2-3,CASSVGKRYTDTQYF,TGTGCCAGCAGCGTAGGTAAGCGGTACACAGATACGCAGTATTTT
-,-,TRBV4-1,TRBJ2-3,CASSQDLTSWDTQYF,TGCGCCAGCAGCCAAGATCTAACTAGCTGGGATACGCAGTATTTT
-,once,TRBV7-2,TRBJ2-7,CASSLAGSYEQYF,TGTGCCAGCAGCTTAGCGGGTTCCTACGAGCAGTACTTC
TRBD2,-,TRBV7-3,TRBJ2-3,CASSLTGLATDTQYF,TGTGCCAGCAGCTTAACAGGACTAGCCACAGATACGCAGTATTTT
-,-,TRBV4-2,TRBJ2-7,CASSRSDRNNEQYF,TGTGCCAGCAGCCGATCGGACAGAAACAACGAGCAGTACTTC
-,-,TRBV30,TRBJ1-6,CAWSPSGQLGSPLHF,TGTGCCTGGAGTCCCTCGGGGCAGTTAGGATCACCCCTCCACTTT
-,-,TRBV12-1,TRBJ2-7,CASSAKPSGRASYEQYF,TGTGCCAGCAGCGCCAAGCCAAGCGGGAGGGCCTCGTACGAGCAGTACTTC
TRBD2,-,TRBV2,TRBJ2-7,CASSTGTRREQYF,TGTGCCAGCAGTACCGGGACTAGACGCGAGCAGTACTTC
-,-,TRBV2,TRBJ2-2,CASSDYGTSGELFF,TGTGCCAGCAGTGATTACGGGACGTCCGGGGAGCTGTTTTTT
TRBD1,-,TRBV19,TRBJ1-3,CASSRRYGTGTGNTIYF,TGTGCCAGTAGCCGCCGCTACGGGACAGGGACTGGAAACACCATATATTTT
-,-,TRBV11-2,TRBJ2-2,CASSTWTVNTGELFF,TGTGCCAGCAGCACCTGGACAGTTAACACCGGGGAGCTGTTTTTT
-,-,TRBV7-9,TRBJ2-3,CASSVGPADTQYF,TGTGCCAGCAGCGTCGGACCAGCAGATACGCAGTATTTT
TRBD2,-,TRBV9,TRBJ2-5,CASSGPGLALETQYF,TGTGCCAGCAGCGGACCGGGACTAGCCTTAGAGACCCAGTACTTC
-,-,TRBV5-6,TRBJ1-1,CASSLYRATEAFF,TGTGCCAGCAGCTTGTACAGGGCAACTGAAGCTTTCTTT
TRBD1,-,TRBV19,TRBJ2-5,CASSIGGQGGETQYF,TGTGCCAGTAGTATAGGAGGACAGGGGGGAGAGACCCAGTACTTC
-,-,TRBV6-5,TRBJ1-2,CASSPNRGPYGYTF,TGTGCCAGCAGTCCCAACCGGGGCCCCTATGGCTACACCTTC
-,few,TRBV2,TRBJ1-4,CASRERTTNEKLFF,TGTGCCAGCAGGGAACGAACAACTAATGAAAAACTGTTTTTT
TRBD2,-,TRBV16,TRBJ2-3,CASSLTSGKDTQYF,TGTGCCAGCAGCCTAACTAGCGGGAAAGATACGCAGTATTTT
TRBD2,-,TRBV5-1,TRBJ2-3,CASRLAGGGTQYF,TGCGCCAGCAGACTAGCGGGAGGTGGCACGCAGTATTTT
TRBD1,-,TRBV9,TRBJ1-4,CASSVGTRGHEKLFF,TGTGCCAGCAGCGTAGGAACAAGGGGGCATGAAAAACTGTTTTTT
TRBD1,-,TRBV13,TRBJ2-3,CASSRDRVADTQYF,TGTGCCAGCAGCAGGGACAGGGTGGCAGATACGCAGTATTTT
-,many,TRBV7-2,TRBJ1-2,CASSLGGYGYTF,TGTGCCAGCAGCCTGGGGGGCTATGGCTACACCTTC
-,-,TRBV7-9,TRBJ1-3,CASSLGTDGNTIYF,TGTGCCAGCAGCTTAGGAACAGATGGAAACACCATATATTTT
TRBD1,-,TRBV5-6,TRBJ1-4,CASSLRQGFVLFF,TGTGCCAGCAGCTTGCGACAGGGGTTTGTACTGTTTTTT
TRBD2,-,TRBV14,TRBJ2-5,CASSQSSGRAGKTQYF,TGTGCCAGCAGCCAATCTAGCGGGAGGGCCGGGAAGACCCAGTACTTC
-,-,TRBV5-4,TRBJ1-1,CASSLKGVNTEAFF,TGTGCCAGCAGCTTGAAAGGGGTGAACACTGAAGCTTTCTTT
TRBD1,-,TRBV6-5,TRBJ1-4,CASTSDRANEKLFF,TGTGCCAGCACCTCGGACAGGGCTAATGAAAAACTGTTTTTT
TRBD1,-,TRBV7-6,TRBJ1-5,CASSPGQGGNQPQHF,TGTGCCAGCAGCCCGGGACAGGGGGGTAATCAGCCCCAGCATTTT
TRBD2,once,TRBV5-1,TRBJ2-1,CASSSGAGGPVAEQFF,TGCGCCAGCAGCTCTGGGGCGGGAGGGCCGGTTGCTGAGCAGTTCTTC
TRBD2,-,TRBV5-1,TRBJ2-5,CASSLTAASGREETQYF,TGCGCCAGCAGCTTGACTGCGGCTAGCGGGAGGGAAGAGACCCAGTACTTC
TRBD2,few,TRBV5-1,TRBJ2-5,CASSFTSGQETQYF,TGCGCCAGCAGCTTTACTAGCGGACAAGAGACCCAGTACTTC
-,-,TRBV21-1,TRBJ2-1,CASSKERTRGHEQFF,TGTGCCAGCAGCAAAGAAAGGACTAGGGGTCATGAGCAGTTCTTC
TRBD1,-,TRBV7-2,TRBJ2-5,CASSAEDRGTQRETQYF,TGTGCCAGCAGCGCGGAGGACAGGGGAACGCAGCGAGAGACCCAGTACTTC
TRBD1,-,TRBV19,TRBJ2-7,CASSADRVFVDEQYF,TGTGCCAGTAGCGCCGACAGGGTCTTTGTCGACGAGCAGTACTTC
TRBD2,few,TRBV7-2,TRBJ2-2,CASSPTTSRELFF,TGTGCCAGCAGCCCCACGACTAGCAGGGAGCTGTTTTTT
-,-,TRBV27,TRBJ2-5,CASSLLGGEETQYF,TGTGCCAGCAGTTTATTGGGCGGGGAAGAGACCCAGTACTTC